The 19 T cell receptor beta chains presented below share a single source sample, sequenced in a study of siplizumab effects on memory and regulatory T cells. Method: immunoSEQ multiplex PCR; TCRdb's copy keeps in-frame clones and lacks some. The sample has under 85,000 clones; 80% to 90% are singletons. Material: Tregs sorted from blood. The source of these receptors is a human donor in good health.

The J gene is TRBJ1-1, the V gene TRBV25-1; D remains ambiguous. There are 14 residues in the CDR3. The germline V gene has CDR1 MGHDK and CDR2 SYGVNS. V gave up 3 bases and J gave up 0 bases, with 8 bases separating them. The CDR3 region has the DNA TGTGCCAGCAGTGACCGGACTATGAACACTGAAGCTTTCTTT. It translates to CASSDRTMNTEAFF.

The CDR3 loop reads CASSPLAGVGETQYF. CDR3 sequence (DNA): TGTGCCAGCTCACCACTAGCGGGAGTAGGAGAGACCCAGTACTTC. The rearrangement uses TRBV18 and TRBJ2-5; 9 nucleotides align to TRBD2. CDR3 length: 15 residues. Germline trimming cut 1 base from V and 4 bases from J; bases unmatched to any gene: 4. The germline V gene encodes CDR1 KGHSH and CDR2 LQKENI.

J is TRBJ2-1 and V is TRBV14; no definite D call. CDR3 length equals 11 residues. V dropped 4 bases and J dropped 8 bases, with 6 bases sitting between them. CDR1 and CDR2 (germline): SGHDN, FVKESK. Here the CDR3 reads CASSPVYEQFF. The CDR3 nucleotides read TGTGCCAGCAGCCCCGTTTATGAGCAGTTCTTC. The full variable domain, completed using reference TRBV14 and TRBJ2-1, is EAGVTQFPSHSVIEKGQTVTLRCDPISGHDNLYWYRRVMGKEIKFLLHFVKESKQDESGMPNNRFLAERTGGTYSTLKVQPAELEDSGVYFCASSPVYEQFFGPGTRLTVL.

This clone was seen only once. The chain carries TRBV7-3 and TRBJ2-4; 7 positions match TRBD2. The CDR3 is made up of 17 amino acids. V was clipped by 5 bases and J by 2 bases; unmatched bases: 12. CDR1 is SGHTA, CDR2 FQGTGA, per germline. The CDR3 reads CASSRREENPSKNIQYF. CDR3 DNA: TGTGCCAGCAGCCGCCGGGAGGAGAACCCCTCCAAAAACATTCAGTACTTC.

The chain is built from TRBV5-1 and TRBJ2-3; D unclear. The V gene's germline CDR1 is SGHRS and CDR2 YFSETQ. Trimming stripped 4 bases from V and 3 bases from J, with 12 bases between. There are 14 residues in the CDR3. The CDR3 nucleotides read TGCGCCAGCAGCCCTGGCCCCGAGACAGATACGCAGTATTTT. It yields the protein CASSPGPETDTQYF. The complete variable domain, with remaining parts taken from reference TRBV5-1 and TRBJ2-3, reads KAGVTQTPRYLIKTRGQQVTLSCSPISGHRSVSWYQQTPGQGLQFLFEYFSETQRNKGNFPGRFSGRQFSNSRSEMNVSTLELGDSALYLCASSPGPETDTQYFGPGTRLTVL.

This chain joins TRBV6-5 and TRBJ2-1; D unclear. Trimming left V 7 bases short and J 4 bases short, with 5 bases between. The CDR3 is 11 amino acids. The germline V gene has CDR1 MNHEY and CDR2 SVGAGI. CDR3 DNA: TGTGCCAGCACCAGGTACAATGAGCAGTTCTTC. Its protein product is CASTRYNEQFF.

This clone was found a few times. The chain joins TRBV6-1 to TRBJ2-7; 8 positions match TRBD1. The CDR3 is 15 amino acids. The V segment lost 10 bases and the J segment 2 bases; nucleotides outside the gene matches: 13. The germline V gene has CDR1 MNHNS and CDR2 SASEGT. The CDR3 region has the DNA TGTGCCACCCGGACAGGGAGATTTCCAACCTACGAGCAGTACTTC. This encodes CATRTGRFPTYEQYF.

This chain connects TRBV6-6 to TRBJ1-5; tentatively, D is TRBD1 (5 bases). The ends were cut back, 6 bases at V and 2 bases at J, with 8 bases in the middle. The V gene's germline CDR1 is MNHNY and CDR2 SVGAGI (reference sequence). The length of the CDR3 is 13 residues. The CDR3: CASRGLGNQPQHF. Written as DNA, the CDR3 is TGTGCCAGCAGGGGGCTCGGCAATCAGCCCCAGCATTTT.

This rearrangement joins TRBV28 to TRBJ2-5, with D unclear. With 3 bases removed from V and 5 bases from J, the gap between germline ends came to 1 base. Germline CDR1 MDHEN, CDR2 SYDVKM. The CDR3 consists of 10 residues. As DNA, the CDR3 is TGTGCCAGCAGTTTGGAGACCCAGTACTTC. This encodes CASSLETQYF.

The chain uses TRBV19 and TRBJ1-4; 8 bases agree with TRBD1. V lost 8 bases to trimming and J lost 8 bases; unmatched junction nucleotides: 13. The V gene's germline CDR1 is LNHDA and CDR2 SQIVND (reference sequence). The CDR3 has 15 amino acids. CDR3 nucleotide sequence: TGTGCCAGTCGGGGAAGGACAGGGCTTGGAGAAAAACTGTTTTTT. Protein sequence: CASRGRTGLGEKLFF.

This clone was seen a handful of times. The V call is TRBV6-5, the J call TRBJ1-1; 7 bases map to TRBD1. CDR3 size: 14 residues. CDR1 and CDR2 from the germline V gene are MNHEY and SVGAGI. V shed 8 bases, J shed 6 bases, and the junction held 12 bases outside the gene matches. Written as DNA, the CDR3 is TGTGCCAGCGGGCAGACAGGGATGTTTGCTGAAGCTTTCTTT. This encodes CASGQTGMFAEAFF.

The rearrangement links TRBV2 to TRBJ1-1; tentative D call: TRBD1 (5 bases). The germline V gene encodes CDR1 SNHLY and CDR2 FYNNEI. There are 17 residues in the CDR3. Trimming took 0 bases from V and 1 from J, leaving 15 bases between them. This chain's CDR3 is CASSEALPGTPNTEAFF. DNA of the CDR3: TGTGCCAGCAGTGAAGCGCTTCCGGGGACTCCGAACACTGAAGCTTTCTTT.

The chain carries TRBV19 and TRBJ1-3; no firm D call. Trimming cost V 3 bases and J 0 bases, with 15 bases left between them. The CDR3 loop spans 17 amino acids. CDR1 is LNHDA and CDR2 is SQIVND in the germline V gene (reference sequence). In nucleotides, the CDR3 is TGTGCCAGTAGTATTCAACGGTCTTTCAGCTCTGGAAACACCATATATTTT. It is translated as CASSIQRSFSSGNTIYF.

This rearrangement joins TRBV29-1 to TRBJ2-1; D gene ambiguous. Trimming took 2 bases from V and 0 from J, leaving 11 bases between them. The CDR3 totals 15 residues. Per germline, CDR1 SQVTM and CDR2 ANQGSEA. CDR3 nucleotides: TGCAGCGTTGAAAAAAGCGTAAGCTCCTACAATGAGCAGTTCTTC. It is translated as CSVEKSVSSYNEQFF.

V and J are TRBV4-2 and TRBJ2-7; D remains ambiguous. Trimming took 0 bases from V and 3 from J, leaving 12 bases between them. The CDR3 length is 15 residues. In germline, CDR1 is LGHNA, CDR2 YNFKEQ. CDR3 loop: CASSQEKLWGYEQYF. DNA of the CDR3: TGTGCCAGCAGCCAAGAGAAGCTATGGGGCTACGAGCAGTACTTC.

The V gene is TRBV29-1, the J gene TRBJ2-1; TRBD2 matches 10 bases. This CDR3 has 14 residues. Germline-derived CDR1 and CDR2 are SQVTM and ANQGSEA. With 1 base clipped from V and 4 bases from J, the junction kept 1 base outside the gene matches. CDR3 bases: TGCAGCGTTGAAGGGACTAGCGGATACAATGAGCAGTTCTTC. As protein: CSVEGTSGYNEQFF.

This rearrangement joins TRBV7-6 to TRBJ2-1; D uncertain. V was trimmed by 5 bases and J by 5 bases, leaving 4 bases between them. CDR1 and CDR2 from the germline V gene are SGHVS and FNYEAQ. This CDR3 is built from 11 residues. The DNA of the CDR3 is TGTGCCAGCAGCCCCCACAATGAGCAGTTCTTC. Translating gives CASSPHNEQFF.

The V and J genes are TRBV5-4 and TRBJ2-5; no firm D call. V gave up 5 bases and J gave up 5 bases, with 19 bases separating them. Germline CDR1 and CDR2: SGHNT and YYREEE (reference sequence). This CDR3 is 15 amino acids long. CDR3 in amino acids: CASRPDPAGSETQYF. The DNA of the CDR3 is TGTGCCAGCAGACCGGACCCAGCTGGTTCCGAGACCCAGTACTTC.

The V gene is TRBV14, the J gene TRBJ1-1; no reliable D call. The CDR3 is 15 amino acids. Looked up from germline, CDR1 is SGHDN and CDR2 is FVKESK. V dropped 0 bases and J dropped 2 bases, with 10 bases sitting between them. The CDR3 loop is CASSQDGTPNTEAFF. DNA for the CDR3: TGTGCCAGCAGCCAAGATGGTACACCTAACACTGAAGCTTTCTTT.